This is a list of T cell receptor beta chains from one sample in a study of CD8+CD57+ T cells in acquired aplastic anemia. Each CDR3 protein is one row after TCRdb ran MiXCR on the reads. The table shows approximately 200,000 distinct CDR3 sequences, with approximately 50% occurring only once. Sequenced sample: sorted CD4+, CD8+, or CD8+CD57+ T cells (not recorded which) from PBMCs. The receptors come from a human donor in good health, serving as a control. Each CDR3 is given with its conserved first and last residue. A D gene is named only where the DNA matches it firmly. Size tells how often a clone was seen (once, few, many) or the class of an expanded clone, and some rows leave it out.

CDR3 protein: CASSLRSLNYGYTF
CDR3 DNA: TGTGCCAGCAGCCTTAGGTCCTTAAACTATGGCTACACCTTC
J gene: TRBJ1-2
D gene: -
V gene: TRBV28
clone size: many

CDR3 protein: CASSLALRLAGTVPYEQYF
CDR3 DNA: TGTGCCAGCAGCTTAGCCCTGAGACTAGCGGGGACTGTACCCTACGAGCAGTACTTC
J gene: TRBJ2-7
D gene: TRBD2
V gene: TRBV7-8
clone size: -

CDR3 protein: CASSKPPGELFF
CDR3 DNA: TGTGCCAGCAGCAAACCCCCCGGGGAGCTGTTTTTT
J gene: TRBJ2-2
D gene: -
V gene: TRBV9
clone size: -

CDR3 protein: CATSDRGQGEGSPLHF
CDR3 DNA: TGTGCCACCAGTGATCGGGGACAGGGGGAAGGTTCACCCCTCCACTTT
J gene: TRBJ1-6
D gene: TRBD1
V gene: TRBV24-1
clone size: -

CDR3 protein: CASRTSGKETQYF
CDR3 DNA: TGTGCCAGCAGGACTAGCGGAAAAGAGACCCAGTACTTC
J gene: TRBJ2-5
D gene: TRBD2
V gene: TRBV2
clone size: -

CDR3 protein: CASLGAFGAFF
CDR3 DNA: TGTGCCAGCCTGGGGGCATTTGGCGCTTTCTTT
J gene: TRBJ1-1
D gene: -
V gene: TRBV10-3
clone size: many

CDR3 protein: CASSGTGDYEQYF
CDR3 DNA: TGTGCCAGCAGCGGGACAGGAGATTACGAGCAGTACTTC
J gene: TRBJ2-7
D gene: TRBD1
V gene: TRBV9
clone size: many

CDR3 protein: CASPGTEETQYF
CDR3 DNA: TGTGCTAGCCCCGGGACGGAAGAGACCCAGTACTTC
J gene: TRBJ2-5
D gene: -
V gene: TRBV7-6
clone size: once

CDR3 protein: CASSQASVRGRTGELFF
CDR3 DNA: TGCGCCAGCAGCCAAGCTTCGGTGCGGGGACGGACCGGGGAGCTGTTTTTT
J gene: TRBJ2-2
D gene: -
V gene: TRBV4-1
clone size: many

CDR3 protein: CASRTSSGGPSTTQYF
CDR3 DNA: TGTGCCAGCAGAACCTCTAGCGGGGGCCCCTCAACGACCCAGTACTTC
J gene: TRBJ2-5
D gene: TRBD2
V gene: TRBV7-2
clone size: -

CDR3 protein: CASSSVASGYNEQFF
CDR3 DNA: TGCGCCAGCAGCTCGGTGGCTAGCGGGTACAATGAGCAGTTCTTC
J gene: TRBJ2-1
D gene: TRBD2
V gene: TRBV5-1
clone size: many

CDR3 protein: CSAGRTGNNQPQHF
CDR3 DNA: TGCAGTGCTGGCCGCACAGGGAATAATCAGCCCCAGCATTTT
J gene: TRBJ1-5
D gene: -
V gene: TRBV20-1
clone size: many

CDR3 protein: CAGCEAARLETQYF
CDR3 DNA: TGTGCCGGCTGCGAGGCAGCGAGGTTGGAGACCCAGTACTTC
J gene: TRBJ2-5
D gene: -
V gene: TRBV2
clone size: -

CDR3 protein: CASSPFRGLAGGGETQYF
CDR3 DNA: TGTGCCAGTAGTCCATTCAGGGGACTAGCGGGGGGAGGTGAGACCCAGTACTTC
J gene: TRBJ2-5
D gene: TRBD2
V gene: TRBV19
clone size: few

CDR3 protein: CASSRRGRNTEAFF
CDR3 DNA: TGTGCCAGCAGTCGACGGGGGCGCAACACTGAAGCTTTCTTT
J gene: TRBJ1-1
D gene: -
V gene: TRBV9
clone size: once

CDR3 protein: CASTTGSYEQYF
CDR3 DNA: TGTGCCAGTACCACAGGGTCCTACGAGCAGTACTTC
J gene: TRBJ2-7
D gene: -
V gene: TRBV19
clone size: -

CDR3 protein: CSADDSRLGYSYGYTF
CDR3 DNA: TGCAGTGCAGATGACTCACGACTGGGATATTCCTATGGCTACACCTTC
J gene: TRBJ1-2
D gene: -
V gene: TRBV20-1
clone size: many

CDR3 protein: CASLNQGARDTEASF
CDR3 DNA: TGTGCCAGCCTGAATCAGGGGGCGCGGGACACTGAAGCTTCCTTT
J gene: TRBJ1-1
D gene: TRBD1
V gene: TRBV2
clone size: -

CDR3 protein: CASSSQGTMNTEAFF
CDR3 DNA: TGTGCCAGCAGCTCGCAAGGGACAATGAACACTGAAGCTTTCTTT
J gene: TRBJ1-1
D gene: -
V gene: TRBV7-2
clone size: many

CDR3 protein: CSVGAEANYGYTF
CDR3 DNA: TGCAGCGTTGGGGCGGAAGCTAACTATGGCTACACCTTC
J gene: TRBJ1-2
D gene: -
V gene: TRBV29-1
clone size: -

CDR3 protein: CASSIGWGASDTEAFF
CDR3 DNA: TGTGCCAGTAGTATAGGATGGGGGGCGAGCGATACTGAAGCTTTCTTT
J gene: TRBJ1-1
D gene: -
V gene: TRBV19
clone size: -

CDR3 protein: CASSADRGLPLHF
CDR3 DNA: TGTGCCAGCAGCGCGGACAGGGGTTTACCCCTCCACTTT
J gene: TRBJ1-6
D gene: TRBD1
V gene: TRBV14
clone size: -

CDR3 protein: CASTEFGDGYTF
CDR3 DNA: TGTGCCAGCACAGAATTTGGGGATGGCTACACCTTC
J gene: TRBJ1-2
D gene: -
V gene: TRBV7-9
clone size: -

CDR3 protein: CSARLSLGSDTQYF
CDR3 DNA: TGCAGTGCTCGACTAAGCTTGGGTTCAGATACGCAGTATTTT
J gene: TRBJ2-3
D gene: -
V gene: TRBV20-1
clone size: -

CDR3 protein: CSARVRQGDQYF
CDR3 DNA: TGCAGTGCTAGGGTTCGGCAGGGAGACCAGTACTTC
J gene: TRBJ2-5
D gene: -
V gene: TRBV20-1
clone size: -

CDR3 protein: CASRDRGHNYGYTF
CDR3 DNA: TGTGCCAGCAGGGACAGGGGACATAACTATGGCTACACCTTC
J gene: TRBJ1-2
D gene: TRBD1
V gene: TRBV2
clone size: -

CDR3 protein: CASSYGNLPGEPQHF
CDR3 DNA: TGTGCCAGCAGTTACGGGAATCTCCCCGGGGAGCCCCAGCATTTT
J gene: TRBJ1-5
D gene: -
V gene: TRBV6-5
clone size: many

CDR3 protein: CASSQEGLAGSTGELFF
CDR3 DNA: TGCGCCAGCAGCCAAGAGGGACTAGCGGGCTCCACCGGGGAGCTGTTTTTT
J gene: TRBJ2-2
D gene: TRBD2
V gene: TRBV4-3
clone size: many

CDR3 protein: CASSLGQPSYNEQFF
CDR3 DNA: TGTGCCAGCAGCTTAGGACAACCGTCCTACAATGAGCAGTTCTTC
J gene: TRBJ2-1
D gene: -
V gene: TRBV7-2
clone size: many

CDR3 protein: CAVNRGSGNTIYF
CDR3 DNA: TGTGCCGTAAACAGGGGCTCTGGAAACACCATATATTTT
J gene: TRBJ1-3
D gene: TRBD1
V gene: TRBV5-8
clone size: -

CDR3 protein: CASSFSPPGQGNSPLHF
CDR3 DNA: TGTGCCAGCAGCTTTTCTCCTCCGGGACAGGGGAATTCACCCCTCCACTTT
J gene: TRBJ1-6
D gene: TRBD1
V gene: TRBV2
clone size: -

CDR3 protein: CASSLDAQPQHF
CDR3 DNA: TGTGCCAGCAGCTTGGATGCTCAGCCCCAGCATTTT
J gene: TRBJ1-5
D gene: -
V gene: TRBV5-8
clone size: -

CDR3 protein: CARHTGTNNSPLHF
CDR3 DNA: TGTGCCAGGCACACCGGGACCAATAATTCACCCCTCCACTTT
J gene: TRBJ1-6
D gene: -
V gene: TRBV2
clone size: -

CDR3 protein: CASKGSYSWQGQETQYF
CDR3 DNA: TGTGCCTCAAAAGGCAGTTACTCCTGGCAGGGCCAAGAGACCCAGTACTTC
J gene: TRBJ2-5
D gene: -
V gene: TRBV10-3
clone size: -

CDR3 protein: CSARDPRQGTSYEQYF
CDR3 DNA: TGCAGTGCTAGAGATCCCAGACAGGGAACATCCTACGAGCAGTACTTC
J gene: TRBJ2-7
D gene: TRBD1
V gene: TRBV20-1
clone size: many

CDR3 protein: CASGQRNTSPLHF
CDR3 DNA: TGTGCCAGTGGACAGAGGAACACTTCACCCCTCCACTTT
J gene: TRBJ1-6
D gene: -
V gene: TRBV19
clone size: -

CDR3 protein: CASSFGDGYTF
CDR3 DNA: TGTGCCAGCAGCTTTGGGGATGGCTACACCTTC
J gene: TRBJ1-2
D gene: -
V gene: TRBV9
clone size: once

CDR3 protein: CASSPQPGRAYEQYF
CDR3 DNA: TGTGCCAGCAGCCCTCAGCCGGGACGAGCCTACGAGCAGTACTTC
J gene: TRBJ2-7
D gene: -
V gene: TRBV7-2
clone size: -